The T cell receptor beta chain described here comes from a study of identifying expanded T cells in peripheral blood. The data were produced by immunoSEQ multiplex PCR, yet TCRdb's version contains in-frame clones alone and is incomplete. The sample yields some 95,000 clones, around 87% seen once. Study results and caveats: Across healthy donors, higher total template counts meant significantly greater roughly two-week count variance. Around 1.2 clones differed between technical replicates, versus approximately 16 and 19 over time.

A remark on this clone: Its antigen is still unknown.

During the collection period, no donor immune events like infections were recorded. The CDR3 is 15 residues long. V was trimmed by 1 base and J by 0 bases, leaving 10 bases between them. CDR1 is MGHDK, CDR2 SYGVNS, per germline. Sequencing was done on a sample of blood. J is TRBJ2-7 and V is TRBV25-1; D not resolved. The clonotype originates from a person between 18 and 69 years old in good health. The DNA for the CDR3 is TGTGCCAGCAGTGAATTAGTGGGGTTCTCCTACGAGCAGTACTTC. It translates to CASSELVGFSYEQYF.